The rows below give T cell receptor beta chains drawn from one sample of a study of monozygotic twins with inflammatory bowel disease. Reanalyzing the 5' RACE reads, TCRdb keeps one entry per CDR3 protein, without DNA. Recorded here are approximately 400,000 distinct CDR3 sequences; the top ten clones represent 2% to 2.5%. The sequenced sample was blood. All receptors come from a human donor with ulcerative colitis or Crohn's disease, or a healthy co-twin of an affected twin (not recorded which). Each CDR3 is given with its conserved first and last residue.

V: TRBV11-3
J: TRBJ2-2
CDR3: CASSLGIGLNTGELFF

V: TRBV5-4
J: TRBJ2-7
CDR3: CASSLLMGEQYF

V: TRBV7-2
J: TRBJ2-6
CDR3: CASSPPGRANVLTF

V: TRBV11-2
J: TRBJ1-1
CDR3: CASSHPRTEAFF

V: TRBV11-2
J: TRBJ2-3
CDR3: CASSPPGLAGGSDTQYF

V: TRBV6-5
J: TRBJ2-7
CDR3: CASSYAQGAQGYEQYF

V: TRBV27
J: TRBJ2-7
CDR3: CASAGQYARYEQYF

V: TRBV10-3
J: TRBJ1-1
CDR3: CAIGTGQNTEAFF

V: TRBV2
J: TRBJ1-6
CDR3: CASSGQPTPLHF

V: TRBV7-2
J: TRBJ2-1
CDR3: CASSLRAGGHNEQFF

V: TRBV18
J: TRBJ2-3
CDR3: CASESGHQDTQYF

V: TRBV5-1
J: TRBJ2-1
CDR3: CASSLELRRGWGDEQFF

V: TRBV5-1
J: TRBJ2-2
CDR3: CASSTLGHTSTGELFF

V: TRBV5-1
J: TRBJ1-2
CDR3: CASGQGDYGYTF

V: TRBV7-2
J: TRBJ2-6
CDR3: CASSLRPISSGANVLTF

V: TRBV5-1
J: TRBJ2-3
CDR3: CASSLELAGHLTDTQYF

V: TRBV10-3
J: TRBJ1-1
CDR3: CAVRQLGTGHTEAFF

V: TRBV11-2
J: TRBJ1-3
CDR3: CASSPQLSGNTIYF

V: TRBV15
J: TRBJ1-5
CDR3: CATSRDLVQPQHF

V: TRBV6-1
J: TRBJ2-5
CDR3: CASRAGTPAETQYF

V: TRBV20-1
J: TRBJ2-7
CDR3: CSARGWQQSSYEQYF

V: TRBV12-3/TRBV12-4
J: TRBJ1-4
CDR3: CASSFRQGGEKLFF

V: TRBV5-1
J: TRBJ2-5
CDR3: CASTNSGGIQETQYF

V: TRBV11-2
J: TRBJ2-1
CDR3: CASSLFSSDNEQFF

V: TRBV6-5
J: TRBJ1-2
CDR3: CATLEGELYGYTF

V: TRBV28
J: TRBJ2-7
CDR3: CATKAPSGYSYEQYF

V: TRBV5-6
J: TRBJ2-5
CDR3: CASSLSQGTQYF